The 3 T cell receptor beta chains presented below share a single source sample, sequenced in a study of tumor-infiltrating lymphocytes in primary liver carcinoma. Making TCR beta cDNA involved approximately 530 ng total RNA and a constant-region primer. Sequencing libraries for TCR beta derived from three nested multiplex PCR rounds that used slightly modified ARM-PCR. A C-beta reverse primer was combined with TRBV1-TRBV30 forward primers in the first two PCR rounds, and each round had approximately 10 cycles. TCRdb processed the multiplex PCR reads anew with MiXCR; each CDR3 protein has one entry. The profile covers tens of thousands of distinct CDR3 sequences, with approximately 62% appearing a single time and 26% taken by the ten largest. Both RNA and DNA were isolated together from approximately 20-30 mg of bulk tissue that had not been sorted. The sequenced sample consisted of tumor-adjacent normal liver tissue. The receptors shown here come from a middle-aged man with primary liver carcinoma and hepatitis B virus infection.

J is TRBJ2-4 and V is TRBV7-8, with a weak D call TRBD2 (5 bases). Trimming removed 5 bases from V and 0 bases from J, with 17 bases in between. Germline V gives CDR1 SGHVS, CDR2 FQNEAQ. CDR3 length: 17 residues. The CDR3 sequence: CASSTLSSGLAKNIQYF. CDR3 in DNA: TGTGCCAGCAGCACCCTTTCCAGCGGATTAGCCAAAAACATTCAGTACTTC.

Judged by abundance, this clonotype is medium-sized. The chain joins TRBV11-2 to TRBJ2-1; 13 nucleotides align to TRBD2. Germline V gives CDR1 SGHAT, CDR2 FQNNGV. J gave up 9 bases and V 5 bases, and 7 bases lay outside the gene matches. CDR3 length: 15 amino acids. For the CDR3, the DNA is TGTGCCAGCAGCCCCGGACTAGCGGGAGATGGTGAGCAGTTCTTC. As protein: CASSPGLAGDGEQFF.

On this clonotype itself: At one end the junction does not follow the germline gene, possibly because of a read error. The rearrangement joins TRBV12-3 or TRBV12-4 to TRBJ2-1, with unresolved D. This CDR3 has 13 residues. CDR3 sequence (DNA): TGTACCAGCAGTTCCCTCGTTTACAATGAGCAGTTCTTC. This sequence encodes CTSSSLVYNEQFF.